The 23 T cell receptor beta chains below were found in one sample sequenced in a study of blood T cell repertoires in COVID-19. Assay used: immunoSEQ multiplex PCR; TCRdb lists only in-frame clones, some missing. The sample yields roughly 300,000 clones, 81% seen once. The material sequenced was peripheral blood. Receptors originate from a woman aged 60-75 years with active or convalescent COVID-19.

This clone showed up many times. The rearrangement uses TRBV7-8 and TRBJ1-6, with 9 bases matching TRBD1. The J segment lost 13 bases and the V segment lost 4 bases, leaving 11 bases of the junction unmatched. This CDR3 is built from 15 residues. Per germline, CDR1 SGHVS and CDR2 FQNEAQ. As DNA, the CDR3 is TGTGCCAGCAGCTCCGGGACAGGGACGAGTGCGCCCCTCCACTTT. Its translation is CASSSGTGTSAPLHF.

Here the CDR3 reads CASSSKGREFKETQYF. As DNA, the CDR3 is TGTGCCAGCAGCTCCAAGGGGAGGGAGTTCAAAGAGACCCAGTACTTC. The chain couples TRBV7-6 to TRBJ2-5, with TRBD2 identical over 7 bases. V shed 4 bases, J shed 3 bases, and the junction held 11 bases outside the gene matches. The CDR3 totals 16 residues. The germline V gene encodes CDR1 SGHVS and CDR2 FNYEAQ.

The chain has TRBV25-1 and TRBJ2-1; 14 nucleotides agree with TRBD2. The germline gives CDR1 MGHDK, CDR2 SYGVNS. Germline trimming cut 5 bases from V and 8 bases from J; bases unmatched to any gene: 14. The CDR3 loop spans 18 amino acids. The CDR3 coding sequence is TGTGCCAGCAGTATCCTTCCCCCCGGGACTAGCGGGGGCGATGAGCAGTTCTTC. It codes for CASSILPPGTSGGDEQFF.

This chain links TRBV7-2 with TRBJ2-3, with D possibly TRBD2 on 6 matching bases. The CDR3 spans 16 residues. Between the trimmed V and J ends, which lost 6 bases and 0 bases, there was a span of 16 bases. Germline V lookup: CDR1 SGHTA, CDR2 FQGNSA. The CDR3 DNA is TGTGCCAGCAGTCCGCAGAGCGGGCGAAGCACAGATACGCAGTATTTT. Translated, it gives CASSPQSGRSTDTQYF.

The chain has TRBV28 and TRBJ1-2; tentatively, D is TRBD1 (5 bases). V was cut by 2 bases and J by 3 bases, with 10 bases left in between. Germline loops: CDR1 MDHEN, CDR2 SYDVKM. The CDR3 sequence is 14 residues long. The DNA of the CDR3 is TGTGCCAGCAGTTTAAGACAGAACCACTATGGCTACACCTTC. Translation: CASSLRQNHYGYTF.

This clone came up once. The CDR3 DNA sequence: TGTGCCAGCAGCTCACTGACAGGTGTTTCCAATCAGCCCCAGCATTTT. It encodes CASSSLTGVSNQPQHF. This chain connects TRBV7-8 to TRBJ1-5, with a possible D match to TRBD1 (6 bases). V was cut by 4 bases and J by 3 bases, with 16 bases left in between. This CDR3 is 16 amino acids long. Germline V gene lookup returns CDR1 SGHVS and CDR2 FQNEAQ.

V gene TRBV10-3 combines with J gene TRBJ2-7; 10 nucleotides align to TRBD1. This CDR3 comprises 14 residues. Germline V gives CDR1 ENHRY, CDR2 SYGVKD. V dropped 4 bases and J dropped 5; count of bases not matched to a gene: 5. CDR3 protein: CAISGGQGEDEQYF. CDR3 DNA sequence: TGTGCCATCAGTGGTGGACAGGGGGAGGACGAGCAGTACTTC.

This chain links TRBV9 with TRBJ2-4; the D is unclear. V lost 0 bases and J lost 0, with 10 bases in between. Germline CDR1 SGDLS, CDR2 YYNGEE. The CDR3 covers 16 residues. This CDR3 is CASSVGADLAKNIQYF. Here the CDR3 DNA reads TGTGCCAGCAGCGTAGGGGCAGATCTAGCCAAAAACATTCAGTACTTC.

The V and J genes are TRBV6-5 and TRBJ1-1; 9 nucleotides align to TRBD1. CDR3 size: 15 residues. The germline V gene encodes CDR1 MNHEY and CDR2 SVGAGI. J was trimmed by 3 bases and V by 4 bases; bases with no gene match: 6. The CDR3 coding sequence is TGTGCCAGCAGTTTCATTGACAGGGGGGACACTGAAGCTTTCTTT. Translating it yields CASSFIDRGDTEAFF.

CDR3 region: CASSQGPSGVFGGELFF. Written as DNA, the CDR3 is TGTGCCAGCAGCCAGGGCCCTAGCGGGGTATTTGGCGGGGAGCTGTTTTTT. This rearrangement joins TRBV7-2 to TRBJ2-2, with 9 bases matching TRBD2. V trimming: 5 bases; J trimming: 7 bases; junction bases outside the gene matches: 14. This CDR3 spans 17 amino acids. Germline V gene sequence: CDR1 SGHTA, CDR2 FQGNSA.

The chain uses TRBV5-1 and TRBJ2-3; 10 bases agree with TRBD2. The CDR3 runs 16 residues. Germline V gives CDR1 SGHRS, CDR2 YFSETQ. Losses at the gene ends were 1 base for V and 5 bases for J; bases not matched to a gene: 7. CDR3 sequence (DNA): TGCGCCAGCAGCTTGTGGGCTAGCGGGGGTCAAGATACGCAGTATTTT. Residues: CASSLWASGGQDTQYF. The whole variable domain, remainder taken from reference TRBV5-1 and TRBJ2-3, is KAGVTQTPRYLIKTRGQQVTLSCSPISGHRSVSWYQQTPGQGLQFLFEYFSETQRNKGNFPGRFSGRQFSNSRSEMNVSTLELGDSALYLCASSLWASGGQDTQYFGPGTRLTVL.

V usage is TRBV28 and J usage is TRBJ1-2; no definite D call. This CDR3 is 17 amino acids long. Germline values: CDR1 MDHEN, CDR2 SYDVKM. V was pared by 7 bases and J by 3 bases, with 24 bases between. CDR3 in DNA: TGTGCCAGCACCTTTTCGGGTGCCCCTAAGTTTGACTATGGCTACACCTTC. Translating gives CASTFSGAPKFDYGYTF.

V is TRBV29-1 and J is TRBJ2-7, with 7 bases that match TRBD1. J lost 2 bases, V lost 4 bases, and 5 bases had no gene match. The CDR3 covers 13 residues. CDR1 is SQVTM and CDR2 is ANQGSEA in the germline V gene. The CDR3 is CSVGRDRTYEQYF. DNA for the CDR3: TGCAGCGTTGGTCGGGACAGAACCTACGAGCAGTACTTC.

V gene TRBV30 combines with J gene TRBJ2-7; D unresolved. CDR3 length: 12 amino acids. Trimming took off 4 bases at V and 0 bases at J, with 7 bases between the two ends. Germline CDR1 GTSNPN, CDR2 SVGIG (reference sequence). The CDR3 sequence: CAWKQLSYEQYF. CDR3 sequence (DNA): TGTGCCTGGAAACAGCTCTCCTACGAGCAGTACTTC.

The V gene is TRBV4-3, the J gene TRBJ2-7, with D possibly being TRBD1 (6 bases). The ends were cut back, 0 bases at V and 6 bases at J, with 12 bases in the middle. Germline CDR1 is LGHNA and CDR2 is YSLEER. There are 14 residues in the CDR3. This CDR3 reads CASSQDGWGPEQYF. The CDR3 DNA reads as TGCGCCAGCAGCCAAGACGGGTGGGGGCCCGAGCAGTACTTC.

This chain uses TRBV6-6 with TRBJ2-7, with a possible D match to TRBD1 (6 bases). Germline CDR1 and CDR2: MNHNY and SVGAGI (reference sequence). V lost 2 bases to trimming and J lost 3 bases, with 8 bases between them. The length of the CDR3 is 13 residues. CDR3 region: CASSYRDNYEQYF. The CDR3 DNA sequence: TGTGCCAGCAGTTACCGGGACAACTACGAGCAGTACTTC.

The chain combines TRBV6-5 with TRBJ2-7; TRBD1 is a possible D gene (6 bases). The V gene's germline CDR1 is MNHEY and CDR2 SVGAGI. V lost 6 bases and J 7 bases, leaving 13 bases between the germline ends. The CDR3 loop spans 12 amino acids. The CDR3 DNA reads TGTGCCAGCAGGACAGGCTTCGGGGAGCAGTACTTC. This codes for CASRTGFGEQYF.

In this sample, this clone turned up once. V is TRBV4-3 and J is TRBJ2-7, with D perhaps matching TRBD2 (5 bases). CDR3 length: 13 residues. Trimming stripped 1 base from V and 6 bases from J, with 10 bases between. CDR1 LGHNA and CDR2 YSLEER come from the germline V gene. The DNA for the CDR3 is TGCGCCAGCAGCCAAGCAAGAGGGCGCGAGCAGTACTTC. This encodes CASSQARGREQYF.

This clone turned up a few times. The V call is TRBV7-2, the J call TRBJ2-6; D not certain. This CDR3 has 17 residues. The ends were cut back, 6 bases at V and 1 base at J, with 16 bases in the middle. Germline V gene sequence: CDR1 SGHTA, CDR2 FQGNSA. In DNA form, the CDR3 reads TGTGCCAGCAGAACGGGTGCCCTTCAGTCTGGGGCCAACGTCCTGACTTTC. Its translation is CASRTGALQSGANVLTF.

V usage is TRBV6-2 or TRBV6-3 and J usage is TRBJ1-1; the D is unclear. Trimming cost V 5 bases and J 1 base, with 17 bases left between them. This CDR3 contains 16 residues. Germline V gene data show CDR1 as MNHEY and CDR2 as SVGEGT. CDR3 in DNA: TGTGCCAGCAGTGAGGCCCGGGTGTCCCGGAACACTGAAGCTTTCTTT. Its translation: CASSEARVSRNTEAFF.

Notes on this clone: This same CDR3 is encoded by further DNA sequences in the sample. V gene TRBV15 combines with J gene TRBJ1-3; no reliable D call. The CDR3 contains 15 residues. Trimming removed 0 bases from V and 0 bases from J, with 6 bases in between. CDR1 is LNHNV and CDR2 is YYDKDF in the germline V gene (reference sequence). The CDR3 spells CATSRDRFSGNTIYF. In DNA, the CDR3 is TGTGCCACCAGCAGAGACAGATTCTCTGGAAACACCATATATTTT. Supplemented by reference TRBV15 and TRBJ1-3, the full variable domain reads DAMVIQNPRYQVTQFGKPVTLSCSQTLNHNVMYWYQQKSSQAPKLLFHYYDKDFNNEADTPDNFQSRRPNTSFCFLDIRSPGLGDTAMYLCATSRDRFSGNTIYFGEGSWLTVV.

The chain couples TRBV5-5 to TRBJ1-5; the D gene is possibly TRBD1 (5 bases). Looked up from germline, CDR1 is SGHKS and CDR2 is YYEKEE (reference sequence). V lost 2 bases, J lost 2 bases, and 17 bases lay in between. This CDR3 comprises 17 residues. The DNA for the CDR3 is TGTGCCAGCAGCTTCGCCTTGGGGCTTTTAGGCAATCAGCCCCAGCATTTT. Translating gives CASSFALGLLGNQPQHF.

V gene TRBV29-1 combines with J gene TRBJ1-1; D is ambiguous. Trimming cost V 5 bases and J 1 base, with 17 bases left between them. The germline CDR1 and CDR2 sequences are SQVTM and ANQGSEA. This CDR3 contains 15 residues. The CDR3 spells CSVNEGTRTNTEAFF. The DNA of the CDR3 is TGCAGCGTTAATGAGGGTACCCGAACGAACACTGAAGCTTTCTTT.